This entry is about one T cell receptor (beta chain). This may come from a read error, since a much larger clone is one base off. The data belong to a study of tumor-infiltrating lymphocytes in primary liver carcinoma. The authors made TCR beta cDNA from around 500 ng total RNA with a constant-region primer. Three rounds of nested multiplex PCR with slightly modified ARM-PCR produced TCR beta libraries. TRBV1-TRBV30 forward primers paired with a C-beta reverse primer drove the first two PCR rounds, roughly 10 cycles each. TCRdb recomputed calls from the multiplex PCR reads with MiXCR, one row per CDR3 protein. The profile shows 80,000 or so distinct CDR3 sequences, over 55% of them singletons. This CDR3 is built from 13 residues. Germline V gene sequence: CDR1 SEHNR, CDR2 FQNEAQ (reference sequence). Both RNA and DNA were isolated together from approximately 20-30 mg of bulk tissue that had not been sorted.

This receptor was taken from a woman aged 60-70 years with primary liver carcinoma and hepatitis B virus infection. The chain has TRBV7-9 and TRBJ1-2; no reliable D call. Sequencing used liver tumor tissue from sampling region 4. The subset here: tumor region T4, right-lateral pole. The CDR3 bases are TGTGCCGGCAGCTTAGGAAGCGGGTATGGCTACACCTTC. It encodes CAGSLGSGYGYTF. Drawing the rest from reference TRBV7-9 and TRBJ1-2, the complete variable domain is DTGVSQNPRHKITKRGQNVTFRCDPISEHNRLYWYRQTLGQGPEFLTYFQNEAQLEKSRLLSDRFSAERPKGSFSTLEIQRTEQGDSAMYLCAGSLGSGYGYTFGSGTRLTVV.